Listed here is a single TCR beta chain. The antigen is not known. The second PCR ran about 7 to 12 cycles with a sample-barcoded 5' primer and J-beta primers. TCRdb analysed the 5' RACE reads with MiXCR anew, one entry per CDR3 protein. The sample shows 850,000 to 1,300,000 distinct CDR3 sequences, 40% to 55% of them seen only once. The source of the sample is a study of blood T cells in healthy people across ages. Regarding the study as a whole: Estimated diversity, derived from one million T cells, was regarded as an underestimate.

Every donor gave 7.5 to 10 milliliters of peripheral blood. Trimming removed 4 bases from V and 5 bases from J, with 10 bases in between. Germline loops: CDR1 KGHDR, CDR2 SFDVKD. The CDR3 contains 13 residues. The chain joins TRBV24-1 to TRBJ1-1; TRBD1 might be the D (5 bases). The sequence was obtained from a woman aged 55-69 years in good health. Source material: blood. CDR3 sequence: CATSEADRTEAFF. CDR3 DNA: TGTGCCACCAGTGAAGCCGACAGAACTGAAGCTTTCTTT.